Listed below are T cell receptor beta chains from one sample, sequenced in a study of blood T cells in healthy people across ages. TCRdb re-called the 5' RACE reads through MiXCR, storing one row per CDR3 protein. Altogether some 1,000,000 distinct CDR3 sequences are present, under 30% being singletons, with the ten largest covering around 0.75%. These same data were also listed under a study on T cells of mothers and their children.

Sequencing was done on a sample of blood. The receptors derive from a girl aged 2-10 years in good health. Both conserved end residues are part of each CDR3. A D gene is named only where the DNA matches it firmly. The listing skips clone size in some rows; elsewhere it reads once, few, many or a size class.

v_call	clone_size	d_call	j_call	cdr3_aa	cdr3_nt
TRBV4-1	NA	NA	TRBJ1-2	CASSQEGGSYYGYTF	TGCGCCAGCAGCCAAGAGGGGGGCTCGTACTATGGCTACACCTTC
TRBV5-1	few	NA	TRBJ2-6	CASSSTVISGANVLTF	TGCGCCAGCAGCTCGACAGTGATCTCTGGGGCCAACGTCCTGACTTTC
TRBV7-2	few	NA	TRBJ2-5	CASSVSLEETQYF	TGTGCCAGCAGCGTCTCCCTAGAAGAGACCCAGTACTTC
TRBV4-2	few	NA	TRBJ2-7	CASSQDIAYEQYF	TGTGCCAGCAGCCAAGATATTGCCTACGAGCAGTACTTC
TRBV5-1	NA	TRBD2	TRBJ2-1	CASRPGGRASSYNEQFF	TGCGCCAGCAGACCGGGGGGGCGGGCCTCGTCCTACAATGAGCAGTTCTTC
TRBV9	few	NA	TRBJ1-3	CACSPRGDRNTIYF	TGTGCCTGCAGCCCTAGGGGGGACCGGAACACCATATATTTT
TRBV6-5	NA	TRBD1	TRBJ2-2	CASRGQGANTGELFF	TGTGCCAGCAGGGGACAGGGGGCAAACACCGGGGAGCTGTTTTTT
TRBV5-1	few	NA	TRBJ2-1	CASGRGHNEQFF	TGCGCCAGCGGGAGGGGGCACAATGAGCAGTTCTTC
TRBV29-1	NA	NA	TRBJ2-5	CSVVGDGGGTQYF	TGCAGCGTTGTCGGGGATGGGGGAGGGACCCAGTACTTC
TRBV29-1	NA	NA	TRBJ2-4	CSVVGLPAKNIQYF	TGCAGCGTTGTAGGACTCCCAGCCAAAAACATTCAGTACTTC
TRBV29-1	NA	TRBD1	TRBJ2-1	CSVEGGLDRRTYNEQFF	TGCAGCGTTGAAGGAGGACTGGACAGGAGAACCTACAATGAGCAGTTCTTC
TRBV6-2/TRBV6-3	few	TRBD1	TRBJ2-7	CASSGTGITYEQYF	TGTGCCAGCAGCGGGACAGGGATTACCTACGAGCAGTACTTC
TRBV7-9	NA	NA	TRBJ1-2	CASSLPGTESNYGYTF	TGTGCCAGCAGCTTACCAGGGACGGAAAGTAACTATGGCTACACCTTC
TRBV15	NA	NA	TRBJ2-5	CATSRVREQTQYF	TGTGCCACCAGCAGGGTCCGAGAACAGACCCAGTACTTC
TRBV9	NA	NA	TRBJ1-1	CASSEGGMNTEAFF	TGTGCCAGCAGCGAGGGGGGGATGAACACTGAAGCTTTCTTT
TRBV7-2	NA	NA	TRBJ1-3	CASSLGSGSGNTIYF	TGTGCCAGCAGCTTAGGTTCAGGCTCTGGAAACACCATATATTTT
TRBV15	NA	TRBD1	TRBJ2-4	CATSSSTPGQGAQVKNIQYF	TGTGCCACCAGCAGTTCCACACCGGGACAGGGGGCGCAAGTGAAAAACATTCAGTACTTC
TRBV27	NA	NA	TRBJ1-1	CASTEGGKWDTEAFF	TGTGCCAGCACCGAGGGAGGGAAGTGGGACACTGAAGCTTTCTTT
TRBV5-6	NA	NA	TRBJ2-5	CASSHLGSQETQDF	TGTGCCAGCAGCCACCTAGGAAGTCAAGAGACCCAGGACTTC
TRBV12-3/TRBV12-4	few	NA	TRBJ2-2	CASSLVPGGSGELFF	TGTGCCAGCAGTTTAGTCCCTGGGGGGTCCGGGGAGCTGTTTTTT
TRBV20-1	few	NA	TRBJ2-7	CSARAAQGYEQYF	TGCAGTGCTAGAGCGGCACAGGGATACGAGCAGTACTTC
TRBV20-1	NA	NA	TRBJ2-5	CSAPLDGETQYF	TGCAGTGCTCCCTTGGATGGGGAGACCCAGTACTTC
TRBV12-3/TRBV12-4	NA	NA	TRBJ2-5	CASRPGTTRATQYF	TGTGCCAGCAGACCCGGGACAACTAGGGCGACCCAGTACTTC
TRBV10-3	NA	NA	TRBJ2-3	CASNDIRTDTQYF	TGTGCCAGCAACGATATACGCACAGATACGCAGTATTTT
TRBV6-5	few	TRBD1	TRBJ1-2	CASSYSSTGGDGYTF	TGTGCCAGCAGTTACTCTTCGACAGGGGGGGATGGCTACACCTTC
TRBV5-6	NA	TRBD1	TRBJ2-4	CASSWTGEDGQYF	TGTGCCAGCAGCTGGACAGGAGAGGATGGTCAGTACTTC
TRBV6-1	NA	NA	TRBJ2-5	CASHFRGSGTQYF	TGTGCCAGTCACTTTAGAGGTTCGGGGACCCAGTACTTC
TRBV7-2	NA	NA	TRBJ2-5	CASSWDVETQYF	TGTGCCAGCAGCTGGGATGTCGAGACCCAGTACTTC
TRBV7-9	NA	NA	TRBJ1-2	CASSSSLHSDYGYTF	TGTGCCAGCAGCTCTAGCCTTCACAGCGACTATGGCTACACCTTC
TRBV12-3/TRBV12-4	NA	NA	TRBJ2-7	CASSPERFNYEQYF	TGTGCCAGCAGTCCGGAAAGATTCAACTACGAGCAGTACTTC
TRBV25-1	NA	NA	TRBJ1-4	CASSEYGPSPRELFF	TGTGCCAGCAGTGAATATGGGCCCTCGCCTCGGGAACTGTTTTTT
TRBV28	few	NA	TRBJ2-7	CASSLTLLLGGASSYEQYF	TGTGCCAGCAGTTTAACCCTTTTACTCGGCGGGGCCAGCTCCTACGAGCAGTACTTC
TRBV29-1	few	TRBD1	TRBJ1-3	CSVGDRGNTIYF	TGCAGCGTTGGGGACAGAGGAAACACCATATATTTT
TRBV27	few	TRBD2	TRBJ2-3	CTSGGLAGTTSTDTQYF	TGTACCAGCGGGGGACTAGCGGGAACGACTAGCACAGATACGCAGTATTTT
TRBV12-3/TRBV12-4	NA	NA	TRBJ2-7	CASSLVRLSSYEQYF	TGTGCCAGCAGTTTAGTACGGTTAAGCTCCTACGAGCAGTACTTC
TRBV6-1	once	NA	TRBJ2-5	CASSDWSSRETQYF	TGTGCCAGCAGTGACTGGTCCAGCAGGGAGACCCAGTACTTC
TRBV29-1	NA	TRBD1	TRBJ2-7	CSVGDREVRYEQYF	TGCAGCGTTGGGGACAGGGAGGTTCGGTACGAGCAGTACTTC
TRBV4-1	NA	NA	TRBJ2-1	CASSQVYVYEQFF	TGCGCCAGCAGCCAAGTATATGTCTATGAGCAGTTCTTC
TRBV4-1	few	NA	TRBJ2-3	CASSHREATDTQYF	TGCGCCAGCAGCCACAGGGAAGCGACAGATACGCAGTATTTT
TRBV5-1	NA	NA	TRBJ2-5	CASRTGQKETQYF	TGCGCCAGCAGAACCGGGCAGAAAGAGACCCAGTACTTC